This T cell receptor beta chain is from a study of shared clonotypes between healthy human individuals. TCRdb keeps only in-frame clones here, not all; method: immunoSEQ multiplex PCR. The table records around 2.1 million clones, 90% to 96% of them present only once. The source is a man younger than 35 in good health. The specimen was naive CD4+ T cells sorted from blood. Subset here: CD45RA+ positively selected.

CDR3 DNA: TGTGCCAGCAGCCTATTAGCGGGGGCCCTTTCCTACAATGAGCAGTTCTTC. Translation gives CASSLLAGALSYNEQFF. The rearrangement joins TRBV14 to TRBJ2-1, with 9 bases aligning to TRBD2. Germline CDR1 is SGHDN and CDR2 is FVKESK. J lost 1 base, V lost 4 bases, and 8 bases had no gene match. This CDR3 comprises 17 residues.